A single sample gave rise to the 23 T cell receptor beta chains below, sequenced in a study of T cell changes during pregnancy in multiple sclerosis. Measured with immunoSEQ multiplex PCR; TCRdb has only the in-frame clones, and not every one. The profile shows 15,000 or so clones, over 75% of them singletons. The material was CD8+ T cells from peripheral blood mononuclear cells, obtained after pregnancy. These receptor sequences come from a female donor in good health, enrolled as a control in a pregnancy study.

The V and J genes are TRBV15 and TRBJ1-6; 9 positions match TRBD1. The CDR3 extends over 18 amino acids. Germline V CDR1 and CDR2: LNHNV, YYDKDF (reference sequence). V lost 0 bases to trimming and J lost 7 bases; unmatched junction nucleotides: 10. CDR3 sequence reads: CATSRDPPGDRENSPLHF. CDR3 nucleotides: TGTGCCACCAGCAGAGATCCTCCAGGGGACAGGGAAAATTCACCCCTCCACTTT.

The chain joins TRBV6-5 to TRBJ1-1, with a weak D call TRBD1 (5 bases). In germline, CDR1 is MNHEY, CDR2 SVGAGI. The CDR3 covers 16 residues. V lost 0 bases and J lost 0, with 11 bases in between. The CDR3 DNA is TGTGCCAGCAGTTACTCATGGGGCGAGGTGAACACTGAAGCTTTCTTT. Translating it yields CASSYSWGEVNTEAFF.

There are a few counts of this clone. The rearrangement uses TRBV5-1 and TRBJ1-1; 8 bases align to TRBD1. Losses at the gene ends were 4 bases for V and 0 bases for J; bases not matched to a gene: 8. CDR1 and CDR2 (germline): SGHRS, YFSETQ. The CDR3 spans 16 residues. The CDR3 is CASSQGQAPMNTEAFF. The CDR3 nucleotides read TGCGCCAGCAGCCAGGGACAGGCACCGATGAACACTGAAGCTTTCTTT.

This chain links TRBV9 with TRBJ2-1, with TRBD2 matching over 11 bases. With V trimmed by 6 bases and J by 3 bases, 14 bases remained unmatched. This CDR3 has 18 amino acids. CDR1 and CDR2 (germline): SGDLS, YYNGEE. The CDR3 is CASTPGLAENVLYNEQFF. CDR3 in DNA: TGTGCCAGCACCCCGGGACTAGCGGAAAACGTCCTCTACAATGAGCAGTTCTTC.

V and J are TRBV7-9 and TRBJ2-7; weak D call: TRBD2 (5 bases). Germline lookup yields CDR1 SEHNR and CDR2 FQNEAQ (reference sequence). The CDR3 sequence is 13 residues long. The V gene lost 5 bases and the J gene lost 0 bases, with 8 bases spanning the gap. CDR3 in amino acids: CASSPEDSYEQYF. Here the CDR3 DNA reads TGTGCCAGCAGCCCGGAGGACTCCTACGAGCAGTACTTC.

V and J are TRBV27 and TRBJ2-7; no reliable D call. Germline V CDR1 and CDR2: MNHEY, SMNVEV (reference sequence). The CDR3 sequence is 12 residues long. Between the trimmed V and J ends, which lost 3 bases and 0 bases, there was a span of 3 bases. The CDR3 DNA reads TGTGCCAGCAGTTTCAGCTCCTACGAGCAGTACTTC. It encodes CASSFSSYEQYF.

Comments on this clone: A read error may account for a junction end that differs from germline. This chain uses TRBV7-7 with TRBJ1-1, with D hard to call. Germline CDR1 SSHAT, CDR2 FNYEAQ (reference sequence). CDR3 length: 13 residues. In nucleotides, the CDR3 is TGTGCTAGCAGCTTAGACACGAACACTGAAGCTTTCTTT. Protein product: CASSLDTNTEAFF. The whole variable domain, filled in from reference TRBV7-7 and TRBJ1-1, reads GAGVSQSPRYKVTKRGQDVTLRCDPISSHATLYWYQQALGQGPEFLTYFNYEAQPDKSGLPSDRFSAERPEGSISTLTIQRTEQRDSAMYRCASSLDTNTEAFFGQGTRLTVV.

V usage is TRBV6-5 and J usage is TRBJ2-7, with 8 bases lining up with TRBD1. V shed 2 bases and J 3 bases; nucleotides not matched to a gene: 9. The CDR3 runs 16 residues. Germline values: CDR1 MNHEY, CDR2 SVGAGI. Here the CDR3 reads CASSYPAGTGIYEQYF. DNA for the CDR3: TGTGCCAGCAGTTACCCCGCCGGGACAGGAATCTACGAGCAGTACTTC.

The rearrangement links TRBV2 to TRBJ2-1; TRBD2 might be the D (6 bases). V was clipped by 6 bases and J by 9 bases, with 9 bases between them. The CDR3 totals 11 residues. The V gene's germline CDR1 is SNHLY and CDR2 FYNNEI. CDR3 amino acids: CASRGRSEQFF. CDR3 DNA: TGTGCCAGCAGGGGGAGGAGTGAGCAGTTCTTC.

V gene TRBV4-1 combines with J gene TRBJ2-7; D may be TRBD2 (5 bases). Germline CDR1 and CDR2: MGHRA and YSYEKL. This CDR3 is built from 15 residues. Trimming cost V 0 bases and J 3 bases, with 12 bases left between them. In nucleotides, the CDR3 is TGCGCCAGCAGCCAAGACCCCGGGGTGAGCTACGAGCAGTACTTC. It is translated as CASSQDPGVSYEQYF.

This clone is a singleton in its sample. This chain joins TRBV7-8 and TRBJ1-1; D is unresolved. Trimming shortened V by 4 bases and J by 0 bases, and 12 bases separated the two germline ends. Germline-derived CDR1 and CDR2 are SGHVS and FQNEAQ. The CDR3 is 15 residues long. CDR3 sequence (DNA): TGTGCCAGCAGCTCCGGGTTAAACATGAACACTGAAGCTTTCTTT. This translates into CASSSGLNMNTEAFF.

The rearrangement joins TRBV11-2 to TRBJ2-7; 8 nucleotides line up with TRBD1. The J segment lost 5 bases and the V segment lost 4 bases, leaving 1 base of the junction unmatched. Germline lookup yields CDR1 SGHAT and CDR2 FQNNGV. The CDR3 extends over 12 amino acids. This CDR3 is CASSSTGDEQYF. CDR3 DNA: TGTGCCAGCAGCTCGACAGGGGACGAGCAGTACTTC.

The V call is TRBV10-3, the J call TRBJ1-4; TRBD1 matches at 8 bases. Germline CDR1 reads ENHRY; CDR2 reads SYGVKD. The CDR3 consists of 16 residues. The ends lost 0 bases at V and 7 bases at J; junction bases unmatched: 7. This chain's CDR3 is CAISESHRGSSEKLFF. The DNA for the CDR3 is TGTGCCATCAGTGAGTCGCACAGGGGGTCAAGTGAAAAACTGTTTTTT.

This sequence joins TRBV30 and TRBJ2-1; the match to TRBD2 covers 12 bases. Germline V gives CDR1 GTSNPN, CDR2 SVGIG (reference sequence). J was trimmed by 6 bases and V by 7 bases; bases with no gene match: 13. The CDR3 length is 16 residues. CDR3 sequence reads: CASPQTSGGPINEQFF. Written as DNA, the CDR3 is TGTGCCTCCCCGCAGACTAGCGGGGGCCCGATCAATGAGCAGTTCTTC.

This chain uses TRBV6-4 with TRBJ2-1; D is possibly TRBD2 (5 bases). Germline lookup yields CDR1 MRHNA and CDR2 SNTAGT. This CDR3 contains 13 residues. V lost 2 bases to trimming and J lost 8 bases, with 10 bases between them. CDR3 nucleotides: TGTGCCAGCAGTGACGGGGAGTTGGATGAGCAGTTCTTC. It codes for CASSDGELDEQFF.

This sequence joins TRBV25-1 and TRBJ1-1; the D gene is possibly TRBD1 (5 bases). Germline CDR1 is MGHDK and CDR2 is SYGVNS. CDR3 length: 15 amino acids. Trimming shortened V by 6 bases and J by 6 bases, and 20 bases separated the two germline ends. The CDR3, as DNA: TGTGCCAGCAGAGACCCCAGGGCGGGGGTTCCTGAAGCTTTCTTT. This translates into CASRDPRAGVPEAFF.

The rearrangement joins TRBV30 to TRBJ2-1, with 12 nucleotides matching TRBD2. Germline V gives CDR1 GTSNPN, CDR2 SVGIG (reference sequence). CDR3 length: 16 residues. V gave up 5 bases and J gave up 7 bases; unmatched junction bases: 12. DNA for the CDR3: TGTGCCTGGCGAGCGCTAGCGGGGGGGCCAAGGAATGAGCAGTTCTTC. This sequence encodes CAWRALAGGPRNEQFF.

For the CDR3, the DNA is TGTGCCAGCAGCTTGGCCAGCGGGGGGCTCTCGTACCAAGAGACCCAGTACTTC. Protein product: CASSLASGGLSYQETQYF. V usage is TRBV5-4 and J usage is TRBJ2-5, with 9 bases fitting TRBD2. Germline assignment: CDR1 SGHNT and CDR2 YYREEE (reference sequence). Losses at the gene ends were 0 bases for V and 0 bases for J; bases not matched to a gene: 9. The CDR3 runs 18 residues.

This chain joins TRBV15 and TRBJ2-7, with TRBD1 identical over 7 bases. J lost 4 bases, V lost 5 bases, and 20 bases had no gene match. The germline V gene has CDR1 LNHNV and CDR2 YYDKDF (reference sequence). This CDR3 is built from 18 residues. CDR3 in amino acids: CATSEGSFSGGKGYEQYF. The CDR3 nucleotides are TGTGCCACCAGCGAGGGTAGTTTTTCAGGGGGTAAAGGATACGAGCAGTACTTC.

The gene calls are TRBV2 and TRBJ1-4; D is undetermined. In germline, CDR1 is SNHLY, CDR2 FYNNEI. This CDR3 spans 15 amino acids. Trimming shortened V by 1 base and J by 5 bases, and 11 bases separated the two germline ends. The CDR3 is CASSEEQRSNEKLFF. The CDR3 nucleotides read TGTGCCAGCAGTGAAGAGCAGCGAAGCAATGAAAAACTGTTTTTT.

This chain joins TRBV11-2 and TRBJ2-7; possible D gene TRBD2, 5 bases. Germline V gives CDR1 SGHAT, CDR2 FQNNGV. Trimming pared 1 base from V and 3 bases from J, leaving 7 bases between. The CDR3 is 13 residues long. This CDR3 reads CASSLGGDYEQYF. CDR3 in DNA: TGTGCCAGCAGCTTAGGGGGAGACTACGAGCAGTACTTC.

V and J are TRBV6-4 and TRBJ1-2, with 9 bases aligning to TRBD1. The junction had 5 bases not matched to a gene; V was cut back by 3 bases and J by 3 bases. The CDR3 spans 15 residues. Germline V gene lookup returns CDR1 MRHNA and CDR2 SNTAGT. CDR3 residues: CASSEGTGTDYGYTF. CDR3 DNA sequence: TGTGCCAGCAGTGAAGGGACAGGGACGGACTATGGCTACACCTTC.

The rearrangement links TRBV7-9 to TRBJ1-1; a possible D gene is TRBD1 (5 bases). The germline V and J ends were trimmed by 6 bases and 4 bases, with 12 bases remaining between them. The CDR3 loop spans 13 amino acids. Germline lookup yields CDR1 SEHNR and CDR2 FQNEAQ (reference sequence). CDR3: CASRIGGSTEAFF. The CDR3 coding sequence is TGTGCCAGCAGGATCGGGGGGAGCACTGAAGCTTTCTTT. Looking up the rest from reference TRBV7-9 and TRBJ1-1 gives the full variable domain: DTGVSQNPRHKITKRGQNVTFRCDPISEHNRLYWYRQTLGQGPEFLTYFQNEAQLEKSRLLSDRFSAERPKGSFSTLEIQRTEQGDSAMYLCASRIGGSTEAFFGQGTRLTVV.